Sequencing of this T cell receptor (beta chain) was carried out in a study of blood T cell repertoires in COVID-19. Background on the study: Samples came from the United States, Italy and Spain, spanning acute and convalescent COVID-19. Nucleic acid was either cDNA or gDNA, and it came from T cells, B-cell-depleted T cells, or PBMCs.

Per the germline V gene, CDR1 is LGHDT and CDR2 is YNNKEL (reference sequence). V lost 4 bases, J lost 9 bases, and 2 bases stayed unmatched. This CDR3 comprises 14 residues. Original processing methods: Reference gene primer amplification in the assay estimated nucleated cell counts. Only in-frame clones appear in the TCRdb table, and some are missing; sequencing was by immunoSEQ multiplex PCR. Clone size and the V and J calls come from that table; the DNA yielded D and trimming. The table includes hundreds of thousands of clones, 86% detected once. The clonotype was recovered from a woman younger than 45 with active or convalescent COVID-19. This chain uses TRBV3-1 (or the pseudogene TRBV3-2) with TRBJ1-6, with TRBD1 matching over 11 bases. Material: peripheral blood. CDR3 in amino acids: CASSPGQGVSPLHF. In DNA form, the CDR3 reads TGTGCCAGCAGCCCGGGACAGGGGGTTTCACCCCTCCACTTT.